The 11 T cell receptor beta chains in this list originate from one sample, sequenced in a study of blood T cell repertoires in COVID-19. Generated by immunoSEQ multiplex PCR, the TCRdb table keeps only in-frame clones and is missing some. This sample has under 250,000 clones, with 80% to 95% found just once. Sequenced input: peripheral blood. The receptors come from a man younger than 45 with COVID-19, enrolled during active disease.

The V call is TRBV30, the J call TRBJ1-6; 7 nucleotides align to TRBD1. The germline V gene has CDR1 GTSNPN and CDR2 SVGIG (reference sequence). This CDR3 is 18 amino acids long. With 4 bases clipped from V and 7 bases from J, the junction kept 19 bases outside the gene matches. CDR3 amino acids: CAWTSTPGGMILNSPLHF. The CDR3, as DNA: TGTGCCTGGACCTCCACCCCAGGGGGGATGATACTAAATTCACCCCTCCACTTT. The full variable domain, in which reference TRBV30 and TRBJ1-6 provide the parts outside the CDR3, is SQTIHQWPATLVQPVGSPLSLECTVEGTSNPNLYWYRQAAGRGLQLLFYSVGIGQISSEVPQNLSASRPQDRQFILSSKKLLLSDSGFYLCAWTSTPGGMILNSPLHFGNGTRLTVT.

This clone was recorded only once. This chain connects TRBV18 to TRBJ1-5; unclear D gene. CDR1 and CDR2 from the germline V gene are KGHSH and LQKENI. Trimming removed 3 bases from V and 0 bases from J, with 6 bases in between. The CDR3 is 14 residues long. CDR3 sequence (DNA): TGTGCCAGCTCACCCGAGAGTAGCAATCAGCCCCAGCATTTT. Translated: CASSPESSNQPQHF.

J is TRBJ1-5 and V is TRBV11-2; tentative D call: TRBD1 (6 bases). Germline V lookup: CDR1 SGHAT, CDR2 FQNNGV. Trimming cost V 5 bases and J 7 bases, with 15 bases left between them. This CDR3 has 14 amino acids. Here the CDR3 reads CASSPNRVEQPQHF. The CDR3 DNA sequence: TGTGCCAGCAGCCCGAACAGGGTTGAGCAGCCCCAGCATTTT.

The V call is TRBV6-5, the J call TRBJ2-5; 8 bases are a match to TRBD1. The CDR3 is 14 amino acids. Germline values: CDR1 MNHEY, CDR2 SVGAGI. The J segment lost 4 bases and the V segment lost 5 bases, leaving 6 bases of the junction unmatched. CDR3 residues: CASSNRGNGETQYF. Written as DNA, the CDR3 is TGTGCCAGCAGTAACAGGGGGAATGGAGAGACCCAGTACTTC.

For the CDR3, the DNA is TGTGCCAGCAGCGTAGGGGGACAGGGAGGTACTGAAGCTTTCTTT. Its protein is CASSVGGQGGTEAFF. The gene calls are TRBV9 and TRBJ1-1; 9 bases agree with TRBD1. Trimming cost V 0 bases and J 5 bases; bases outside gene matches: 5. CDR3 length: 15 amino acids. Per germline, CDR1 SGDLS and CDR2 YYNGEE.

The V gene is TRBV19, the J gene TRBJ2-6; the D gene is possibly TRBD1 (6 bases). Germline loops: CDR1 LNHDA, CDR2 SQIVND (reference sequence). Trimming pared 7 bases from V and 2 bases from J, leaving 12 bases between. CDR3 length: 15 residues. CDR3 nucleotide sequence: TGTGCCAGTACCCCGGACAGAGCTGGGGCCAACGTCCTGACTTTC. It codes for CASTPDRAGANVLTF.

This clone was detected only once. The V and J genes are TRBV2 and TRBJ1-1; D ambiguous. Trimming took 7 bases from V and 0 from J, leaving 18 bases between them. CDR1 is SNHLY, CDR2 FYNNEI, per germline. This CDR3 has 16 residues. CDR3 in amino acids: CASTEGSGPLNTEAFF. The CDR3 DNA reads as TGTGCCAGCACAGAGGGTTCCGGACCGTTGAACACTGAAGCTTTCTTT.

The V and J genes are TRBV3-1 (or the pseudogene TRBV3-2) and TRBJ2-6; no reliable D call. The V end lost 3 bases, the J end lost 11 bases, and 8 bases lay between the germline ends. The CDR3 consists of 12 residues. The germline V gene encodes CDR1 LGHDT and CDR2 YNNKEL (reference sequence). The CDR3 protein is CASSQENYVLTF. The DNA of the CDR3 is TGTGCCAGCAGCCAGGAGAATTACGTCCTGACTTTC.

This chain joins TRBV3-1 (or the pseudogene TRBV3-2) and TRBJ2-3; TRBD2 aligns across 12 bases. CDR1 is LGHDT and CDR2 is YNNKEL in the germline V gene (reference sequence). This CDR3 has 17 residues. With V trimmed by 3 bases and J by 1 base, 5 bases remained unmatched. DNA for the CDR3: TGTGCCAGCAGCCATCGACTAGCGGGGGAGGGCACAGATACGCAGTATTTT. This encodes CASSHRLAGEGTDTQYF.

This clone occurred once. V usage is TRBV2 and J usage is TRBJ2-3; TRBD2 matches at 7 bases. The junction had 6 bases not matched to a gene; V was cut back by 0 bases and J by 6 bases. There are 15 residues in the CDR3. CDR1 is SNHLY, CDR2 FYNNEI, per germline. Here the CDR3 reads CASSEAGGVGDTQYF. The DNA for the CDR3 is TGTGCCAGCAGTGAAGCGGGGGGGGTAGGTGATACGCAGTATTTT.

The chain links TRBV27 to TRBJ2-6, with D possibly TRBD2 on 5 matching bases. Germline values: CDR1 MNHEY, CDR2 SMNVEV (reference sequence). Trimming took 2 bases from V and 3 from J, leaving 5 bases between them. This CDR3 region has 14 residues. The CDR3 spells CASSLEGGANVLTF. As DNA, the CDR3 is TGTGCCAGCAGTTTAGAGGGTGGGGCCAACGTCCTGACTTTC.